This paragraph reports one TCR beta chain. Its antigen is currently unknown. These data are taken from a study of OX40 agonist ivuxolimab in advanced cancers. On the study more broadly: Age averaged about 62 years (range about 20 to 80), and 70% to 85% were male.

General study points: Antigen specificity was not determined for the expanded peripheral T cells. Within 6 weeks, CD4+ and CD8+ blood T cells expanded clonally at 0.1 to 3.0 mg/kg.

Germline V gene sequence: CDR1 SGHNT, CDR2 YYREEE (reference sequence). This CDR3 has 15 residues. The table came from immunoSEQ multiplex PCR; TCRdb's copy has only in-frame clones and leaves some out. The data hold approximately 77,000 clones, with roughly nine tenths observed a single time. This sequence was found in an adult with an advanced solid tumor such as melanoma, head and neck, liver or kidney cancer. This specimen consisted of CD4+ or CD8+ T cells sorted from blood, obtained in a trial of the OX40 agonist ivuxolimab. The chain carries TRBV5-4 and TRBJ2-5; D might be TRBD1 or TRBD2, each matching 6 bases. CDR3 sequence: CASSPRGGLQETQYF. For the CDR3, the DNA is TGTGCGAGCTCCCCTCGAGGGGGGCTTCAAGAGACCCAGTACTTC.